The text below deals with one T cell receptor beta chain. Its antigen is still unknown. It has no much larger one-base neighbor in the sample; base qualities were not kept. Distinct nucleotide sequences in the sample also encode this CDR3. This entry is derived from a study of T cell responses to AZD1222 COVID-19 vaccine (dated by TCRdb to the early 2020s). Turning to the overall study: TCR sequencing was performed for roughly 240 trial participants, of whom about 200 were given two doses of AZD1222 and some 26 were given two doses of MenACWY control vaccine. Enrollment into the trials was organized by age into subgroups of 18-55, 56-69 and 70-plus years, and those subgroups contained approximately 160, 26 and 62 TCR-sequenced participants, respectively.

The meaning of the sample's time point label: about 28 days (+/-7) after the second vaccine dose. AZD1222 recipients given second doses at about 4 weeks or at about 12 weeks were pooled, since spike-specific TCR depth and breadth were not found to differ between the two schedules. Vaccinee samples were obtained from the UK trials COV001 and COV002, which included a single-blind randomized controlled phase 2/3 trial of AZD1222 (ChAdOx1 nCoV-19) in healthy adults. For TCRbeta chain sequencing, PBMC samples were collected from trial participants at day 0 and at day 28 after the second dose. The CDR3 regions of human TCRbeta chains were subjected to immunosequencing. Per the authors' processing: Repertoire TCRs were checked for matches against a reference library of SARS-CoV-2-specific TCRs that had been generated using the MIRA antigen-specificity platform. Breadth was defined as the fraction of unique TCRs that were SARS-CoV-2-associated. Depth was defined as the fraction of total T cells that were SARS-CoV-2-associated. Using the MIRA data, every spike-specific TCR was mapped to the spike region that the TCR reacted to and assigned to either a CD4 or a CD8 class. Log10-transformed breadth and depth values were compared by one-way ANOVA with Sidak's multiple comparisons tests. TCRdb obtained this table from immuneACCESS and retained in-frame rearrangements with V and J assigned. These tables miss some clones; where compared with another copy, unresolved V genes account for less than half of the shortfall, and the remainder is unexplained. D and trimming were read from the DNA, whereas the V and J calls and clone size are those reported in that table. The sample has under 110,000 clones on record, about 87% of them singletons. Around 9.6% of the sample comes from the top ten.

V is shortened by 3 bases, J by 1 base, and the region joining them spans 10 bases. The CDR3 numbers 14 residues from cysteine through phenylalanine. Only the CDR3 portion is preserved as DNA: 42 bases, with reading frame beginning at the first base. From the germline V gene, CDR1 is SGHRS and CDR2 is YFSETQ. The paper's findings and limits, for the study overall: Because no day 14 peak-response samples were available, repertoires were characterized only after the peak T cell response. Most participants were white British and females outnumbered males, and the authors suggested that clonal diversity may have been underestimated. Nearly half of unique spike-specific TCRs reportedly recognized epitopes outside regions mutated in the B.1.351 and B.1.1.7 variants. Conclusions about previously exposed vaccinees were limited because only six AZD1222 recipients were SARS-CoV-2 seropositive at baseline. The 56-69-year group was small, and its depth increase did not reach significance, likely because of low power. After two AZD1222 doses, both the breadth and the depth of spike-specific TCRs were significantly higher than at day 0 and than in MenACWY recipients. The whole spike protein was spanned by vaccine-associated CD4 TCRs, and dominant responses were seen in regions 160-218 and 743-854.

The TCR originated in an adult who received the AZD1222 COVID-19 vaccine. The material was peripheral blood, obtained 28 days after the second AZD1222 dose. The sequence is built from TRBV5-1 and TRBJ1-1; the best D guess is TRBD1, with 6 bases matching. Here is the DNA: TGCGCCAGCAGCTCTCAGGGGACGAACACTGAAGCTTTCTTT. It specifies CASSSQGTNTEAFF.